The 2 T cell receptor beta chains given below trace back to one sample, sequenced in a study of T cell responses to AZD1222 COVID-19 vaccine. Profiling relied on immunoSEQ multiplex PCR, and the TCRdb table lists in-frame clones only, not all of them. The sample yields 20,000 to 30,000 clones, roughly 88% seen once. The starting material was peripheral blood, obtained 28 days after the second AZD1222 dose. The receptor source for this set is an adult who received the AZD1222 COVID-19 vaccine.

The CDR3 DNA follows: TGCGCCAGCAGCTTGGTTGGGGGCCAAGAGACCCAGTACTTC. Translation gives CASSLVGGQETQYF. The gene calls are TRBV5-1 and TRBJ2-5; D possibly uses TRBD1 or TRBD2 (5 bases each). This CDR3 region has 14 residues. The germline CDR1 and CDR2 sequences are SGHRS and YFSETQ. Trimming left V 0 bases short and J 1 base short, with 7 bases between. The complete variable domain, with remaining parts taken from reference TRBV5-1 and TRBJ2-5, reads KAGVTQTPRYLIKTRGQQVTLSCSPISGHRSVSWYQQTPGQGLQFLFEYFSETQRNKGNFPGRFSGRQFSNSRSEMNVSTLELGDSALYLCASSLVGGQETQYFGPGTRLLVL.

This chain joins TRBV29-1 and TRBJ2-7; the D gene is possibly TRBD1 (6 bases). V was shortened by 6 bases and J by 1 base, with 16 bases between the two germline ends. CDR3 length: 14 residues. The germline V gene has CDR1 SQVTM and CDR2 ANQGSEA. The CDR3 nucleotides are TGCAGCGTAAAGACAGGTGGAAATTCCTACGAGCAGTACTTC. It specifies CSVKTGGNSYEQYF.